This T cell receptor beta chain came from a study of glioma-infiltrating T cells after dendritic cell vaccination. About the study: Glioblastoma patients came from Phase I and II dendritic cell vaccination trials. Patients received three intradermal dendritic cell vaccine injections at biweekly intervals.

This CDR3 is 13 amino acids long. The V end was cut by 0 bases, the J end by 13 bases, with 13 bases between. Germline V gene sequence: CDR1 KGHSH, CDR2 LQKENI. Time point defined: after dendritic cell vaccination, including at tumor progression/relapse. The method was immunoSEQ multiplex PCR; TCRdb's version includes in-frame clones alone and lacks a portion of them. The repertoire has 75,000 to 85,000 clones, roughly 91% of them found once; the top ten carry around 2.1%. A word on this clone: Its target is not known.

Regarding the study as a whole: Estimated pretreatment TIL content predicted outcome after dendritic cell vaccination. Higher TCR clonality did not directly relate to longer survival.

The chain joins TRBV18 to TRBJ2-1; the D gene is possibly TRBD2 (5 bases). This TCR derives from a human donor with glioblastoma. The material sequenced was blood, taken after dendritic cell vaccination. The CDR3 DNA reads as TGTGCCAGCTCACCACCGGGGAGAGGCTTTCAGTTCTTC. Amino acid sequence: CASSPPGRGFQFF.